The clone carrying this TCR beta chain came up many times. The entry originates in a study of spatial heterogeneity in lung cancer. The overall study: 72 TRACERx patients with early, untreated non-small cell lung cancer donated samples.

Regarding time point: blood at routine non-recurrence follow-up after resection. Tumor, nontumor lung or frozen PBMC supplied whole RNA, sequenced without sorting. V gave up 1 base and J gave up 3 bases, with 6 bases separating them. The CDR3 contains 13 residues. In the library, each TCR cDNA molecule bore its own unique molecular identifier. TCRdb analysed the 5' RACE reads with MiXCR anew, one entry per CDR3 protein. The sample yields some 120,000 distinct CDR3 sequences, approximately 12% seen once. The sequencing here drew on PBMCs, taken at follow-up. This chain uses TRBV12-3 or TRBV12-4 with TRBJ1-2; D perhaps matches TRBD1 (5 bases). The sequence derives from a male donor with early-stage non-small cell lung cancer. This chain's CDR3 is CASSLETDYGYTF. CDR3 nucleotide sequence: TGTGCCAGCAGTTTAGAGACAGACTATGGCTACACCTTC.